This entry lists 28 T cell receptor beta chains sequenced from one sample in a study of cytomegalovirus exposure and HLA in healthy donors. It was with 60 Vbeta and 13 Jbeta primers that the PCR ran. Produced via immunoSEQ multiplex PCR; TCRdb's table is partial and in-frame only. The data show about 130,000 clones, with around 77% seen just once and around 1.2% held by the top ten. Sequenced: PBMCs. Source of these receptors: a man aged 45 to 65 in good health and CMV-seronegative.

In this sample, this clone turned up once. This chain links TRBV14 with TRBJ2-5; possible D gene TRBD1, 5 bases. Germline lookup yields CDR1 SGHDN and CDR2 FVKESK. The CDR3 loop spans 14 amino acids. V gave up 4 bases and J gave up 5 bases, with 14 bases separating them. In DNA, the CDR3 is TGTGCCAGCAGCCGCTCAACAGGTTTGGAGACCCAGTACTTC. This codes for CASSRSTGLETQYF. The full variable domain, rest sourced from reference TRBV14 and TRBJ2-5, is EAGVTQFPSHSVIEKGQTVTLRCDPISGHDNLYWYRRVMGKEIKFLLHFVKESKQDESGMPNNRFLAERTGGTYSTLKVQPAELEDSGVYFCASSRSTGLETQYFGPGTRLLVL.

This chain joins TRBV11-2 and TRBJ2-2; TRBD2 might be the D (6 bases). Per the germline V gene, CDR1 is SGHAT and CDR2 is FQNNGV. The V end lost 3 bases, the J end lost 5 bases, and 7 bases lay between the germline ends. The CDR3 runs to 13 residues. CDR3 coding DNA: TGTGCCAGCAGCTTGCGGGGTACCGGGGAGCTGTTTTTT. Amino acids: CASSLRGTGELFF.

Only one count was recorded for this clone. The genes are TRBV2 and TRBJ2-1; a weak D match, TRBD2 (7 bases). There are 15 residues in the CDR3. V shed 5 bases and J shed 7 bases, with 18 bases lying between them. Germline loops: CDR1 SNHLY, CDR2 FYNNEI. The CDR3 is CASSSGTLDGNEQFF. The CDR3 region has the DNA TGTGCCAGCAGTAGCGGGACACTGGACGGGAATGAGCAGTTCTTC.

This chain uses TRBV28 with TRBJ1-1; D possibly corresponds to TRBD1 (5 bases). Trimming took 8 bases from V and 4 from J, leaving 14 bases between them. The CDR3 totals 13 residues. CDR1 is MDHEN and CDR2 is SYDVKM in the germline V gene. CDR3: CASLGEGRTEAFF. The DNA for the CDR3 is TGTGCCAGCCTGGGGGAGGGTCGCACTGAAGCTTTCTTT.

The chain links TRBV4-3 to TRBJ2-7; TRBD2 is a possible D gene (7 bases). This CDR3 is 15 amino acids long. From germline, CDR1 is LGHNA and CDR2 YSLEER. V was pared by 0 bases and J by 5 bases, with 14 bases between. CDR3 region: CASSQEGGALNEQYF. In DNA form, the CDR3 reads TGCGCCAGCAGCCAAGAGGGGGGGGCGCTCAACGAGCAGTACTTC.

V and J are TRBV10-3 and TRBJ1-4; D gene uncertain. There are 13 residues in the CDR3. Trimming stripped 3 bases from V and 4 bases from J, with 6 bases between. Germline CDR1 is ENHRY and CDR2 is SYGVKD. CDR3 region: CAISDRSNEKLFF. In DNA, the CDR3 is TGTGCCATCAGTGACAGAAGTAATGAAAAACTGTTTTTT.

V is TRBV2 and J is TRBJ2-1; 11 bases fit TRBD2. Germline CDR1 reads SNHLY; CDR2 reads FYNNEI. The CDR3 contains 15 residues. The trim removed 7 bases at V and 4 bases at J, leaving 6 bases unmatched. CDR3 DNA sequence: TGTGCCAGCAAGGGGATAGCGGGAGGGTACAATGAGCAGTTCTTC. This sequence encodes CASKGIAGGYNEQFF.

This clone was seen only a few times. This chain uses TRBV18 with TRBJ2-1; no definite D call. The CDR3 has 13 amino acids. CDR1 and CDR2 from the germline V gene are KGHSH and LQKENI. V lost 5 bases to trimming and J lost 6 bases, with 11 bases between them. CDR3 DNA sequence: TGTGCCAGCTCAGGCGGTATAACCAATGAGCAGTTCTTC. It codes for CASSGGITNEQFF.

This sequence joins TRBV5-1 and TRBJ2-2; TRBD2 matches at 12 bases. The CDR3 is 15 amino acids. V was pared by 3 bases and J by 9 bases, with 6 bases of the junction left unmatched. Looked up from germline, CDR1 is SGHRS and CDR2 is YFSETQ. The CDR3 bases are TGCGCCAGCAGCTATTCGACTAGCGGGAGCCGGGAGCTGTTTTTT. Protein sequence: CASSYSTSGSRELFF. The variable domain in full, completed from reference TRBV5-1 and TRBJ2-2, reads KAGVTQTPRYLIKTRGQQVTLSCSPISGHRSVSWYQQTPGQGLQFLFEYFSETQRNKGNFPGRFSGRQFSNSRSEMNVSTLELGDSALYLCASSYSTSGSRELFFGEGSRLTVL.

The gene calls are TRBV10-3 and TRBJ2-3; a weak D match, TRBD2 (7 bases). Germline V gene sequence: CDR1 ENHRY, CDR2 SYGVKD. V dropped 0 bases and J dropped 0 bases, with 16 bases sitting between them. The CDR3 contains 18 residues. The CDR3 is CAISESSGRGISTDTQYF. The CDR3 DNA follows: TGTGCCATCAGTGAGTCAAGTGGGAGGGGGATAAGCACAGATACGCAGTATTTT.

Here the CDR3 reads CAWSVGVTKNIQYF. The CDR3, as DNA: TGTGCCTGGAGTGTCGGAGTCACCAAAAACATTCAGTACTTC. This rearrangement joins TRBV30 to TRBJ2-4, with D unresolved. Trimming removed 0 bases from V and 2 bases from J, with 8 bases in between. This CDR3 comprises 14 residues. Germline V gene sequence: CDR1 GTSNPN, CDR2 SVGIG (reference sequence).

For the CDR3, the DNA is TGCGCCAGCAGGGCTACTGGACAGGGGACTGAAGCTTTCTTT. Its protein is CASRATGQGTEAFF. The chain uses TRBV10-2 and TRBJ1-1; 9 bases map to TRBD1. Germline lookup yields CDR1 WSHSY and CDR2 SAAADI. V lost 6 bases to trimming and J lost 5 bases; unmatched junction nucleotides: 7. The CDR3 is made up of 14 amino acids.

V usage is TRBV2 and J usage is TRBJ2-1; D ambiguous. The CDR3 covers 11 residues. CDR1 is SNHLY and CDR2 is FYNNEI in the germline V gene. V was cut by 4 bases and J by 8 bases, with 6 bases left in between. CDR3 region: CASSAEDEQFF. CDR3 nucleotide sequence: TGTGCCAGCAGTGCCGAGGATGAGCAGTTCTTC.

Only one count was recorded for this clone. J is TRBJ2-5 and V is TRBV2, with D possibly TRBD2 on 5 matching bases. V gave up 8 bases and J gave up 0 bases, with 13 bases separating them. Looked up from germline, CDR1 is SNHLY and CDR2 is FYNNEI. The CDR3 covers 14 residues. In DNA form, the CDR3 reads TGTGCCAGCGGCCAGCGGATCTACCAAGAGACCCAGTACTTC. As protein: CASGQRIYQETQYF.

This clone has only one observation. The chain couples TRBV9 to TRBJ1-4; D might be TRBD1 (5 bases). CDR3 length equals 15 residues. V was pared by 2 bases and J by 6 bases, with 14 bases between. Germline CDR1 reads SGDLS; CDR2 reads YYNGEE. In DNA, the CDR3 is TGTGCCAGCAGCGTTGGCCCGGACACCTATGAAAAACTGTTTTTT. As protein: CASSVGPDTYEKLFF. The full variable domain, rest sourced from reference TRBV9 and TRBJ1-4, is DSGVTQTPKHLITATGQRVTLRCSPRSGDLSVYWYQQSLDQGLQFLIQYYNGEERAKGNILERFSAQQFPDLHSELNLSSLELGDSALYFCASSVGPDTYEKLFFGSGTQLSVL.

The chain carries TRBV7-8 and TRBJ2-7; 14 nucleotides align to TRBD2. Germline V gene sequence: CDR1 SGHVS, CDR2 FQNEAQ. The CDR3 runs 17 residues. After removal of 1 base from V and 4 bases from J, the junction contained 6 bases not matched to a gene. DNA of the CDR3: TGTGCCAGCAGCTTAGTGGGGACTAGCGGGAGACTTTACGAGCAGTACTTC. Translation: CASSLVGTSGRLYEQYF.

This clone was seen only once. J is TRBJ1-2 and V is TRBV18; 7 bases are shared with TRBD1. Germline V gene lookup returns CDR1 KGHSH and CDR2 LQKENI. Unmatched junction bases numbered 2, after V lost 0 bases and J lost 7 bases. This CDR3 is 13 amino acids long. The CDR3 coding sequence is TGTGCCAGCTCACCACCCGGGACAGCTGGCTACACCTTC. Encoded protein: CASSPPGTAGYTF.

The chain recombines TRBV6-6 with TRBJ1-1; unclear D gene. This CDR3 has 14 amino acids. Per germline, CDR1 MNHNY and CDR2 SVGAGI (reference sequence). Trimming took 2 bases from V and 1 from J, leaving 8 bases between them. CDR3 loop: CASSYRGRNTEAFF. Here the CDR3 DNA reads TGTGCCAGCAGTTACCGAGGCAGGAACACTGAAGCTTTCTTT.

The chain carries TRBV28 and TRBJ1-2; 9 nucleotides agree with TRBD1. The CDR3 has 14 residues. After removal of 10 bases from V and 5 bases from J, the junction contained 11 bases not matched to a gene. The germline V gene has CDR1 MDHEN and CDR2 SYDVKM. CDR3 nucleotides: TGTGCCACCTCAACCGGGACAGGGTTGTATGGCTACACCTTC. It translates to CATSTGTGLYGYTF.

The CDR3 is CASKFGGASYGYTF. CDR3 nucleotides: TGTGCCAGTAAATTTGGGGGCGCGAGCTATGGCTACACCTTC. The chain couples TRBV19 to TRBJ1-2; TRBD1 is a possible D gene (6 bases). V was shortened by 7 bases and J by 4 bases, with 16 bases between the two germline ends. The germline gives CDR1 LNHDA, CDR2 SQIVND (reference sequence). CDR3 length equals 14 residues.

This clone was seen only a few times. The V gene is TRBV2, the J gene TRBJ2-3; D remains ambiguous. This CDR3 has 15 amino acids. The V end lost 0 bases, the J end lost 10 bases, and 17 bases lay between the germline ends. Per the germline V gene, CDR1 is SNHLY and CDR2 is FYNNEI. The CDR3: CASSEAPPTSLPQYF. The CDR3 DNA reads as TGTGCCAGCAGTGAAGCTCCCCCGACTTCCCTTCCGCAGTATTTT.

The V gene is TRBV6-1, the J gene TRBJ2-3; D is possibly TRBD2 (6 bases). This CDR3 has 15 residues. The germline V gene has CDR1 MNHNS and CDR2 SASEGT. Trimming pared 9 bases from V and 4 bases from J, leaving 20 bases between. CDR3 bases: TGTGCCAGTGATGCGGGGACCATGAGTTCAGATACGCAGTATTTT. Amino acid sequence: CASDAGTMSSDTQYF.

This clone was observed at least ten times. The rearrangement links TRBV7-2 to TRBJ2-7; possible D gene TRBD1, 5 bases. Trimming left V 1 base short and J 3 bases short, with 7 bases between. The CDR3 covers 13 residues. Germline assignment: CDR1 SGHTA and CDR2 FQGNSA. CDR3 sequence reads: CASSLGRDYEQYF. The CDR3 nucleotides are TGTGCCAGCAGCTTAGGCAGGGACTACGAGCAGTACTTC.

This chain joins TRBV5-1 and TRBJ2-3, with D possibly matching TRBD2 (6 bases). The ends were cut back, 4 bases at V and 3 bases at J, with 15 bases in the middle. CDR1 and CDR2 from the germline V gene are SGHRS and YFSETQ. The CDR3 runs 15 residues. The CDR3 coding sequence is TGCGCCAGCAGCGGGCTTGGGGGGAGAACAGATACGCAGTATTTT. It is translated as CASSGLGGRTDTQYF.

J is TRBJ2-3 and V is TRBV5-6; D is ambiguous. Trimming removed 0 bases from V and 0 bases from J, with 8 bases in between. Germline V gives CDR1 SGHDT, CDR2 YYEEEE. The CDR3 contains 15 residues. For the CDR3, the DNA is TGTGCCAGCAGCTTGGTGGGCTTGAGCACAGATACGCAGTATTTT. Translated: CASSLVGLSTDTQYF.

The chain joins TRBV28 to TRBJ1-4; 7 bases are shared with TRBD1. The ends lost 4 bases at V and 8 bases at J; junction bases unmatched: 10. The germline CDR1 and CDR2 sequences are MDHEN and SYDVKM. CDR3 length: 15 residues. CDR3 bases: TGTGCCAGCAGTTCCGGACAGGACGCTGAGGAAAAACTGTTTTTT. This translates into CASSSGQDAEEKLFF. Full variable domain (remainder filled in from reference TRBV28 and TRBJ1-4): DVKVTQSSRYLVKRTGEKVFLECVQDMDHENMFWYRQDPGLGLRLIYFSYDVKMKEKGDIPEGYSVSREKKERFSLILESASTNQTSMYLCASSSGQDAEEKLFFGSGTQLSVL.

V and J are TRBV25-1 and TRBJ1-3; TRBD1 matches at 7 bases. Losses at the gene ends were 5 bases for V and 3 bases for J; bases not matched to a gene: 4. CDR1 is MGHDK, CDR2 SYGVNS, per germline. The CDR3 runs to 14 residues. CDR3 in amino acids: CASSQTGLGNTIYF. For the CDR3, the DNA is TGTGCCAGCAGTCAGACAGGGCTTGGAAACACCATATATTTT.

The chain couples TRBV27 to TRBJ2-1; possible D gene TRBD2, 6 bases. CDR1 is MNHEY, CDR2 SMNVEV, per germline (reference sequence). The CDR3 length is 15 residues. Trimming took off 2 bases at V and 2 bases at J, with 10 bases between the two ends. The CDR3: CASSLRDLTYNEQFF. CDR3 in DNA: TGTGCCAGCAGTTTAAGGGACTTGACCTACAATGAGCAGTTCTTC.